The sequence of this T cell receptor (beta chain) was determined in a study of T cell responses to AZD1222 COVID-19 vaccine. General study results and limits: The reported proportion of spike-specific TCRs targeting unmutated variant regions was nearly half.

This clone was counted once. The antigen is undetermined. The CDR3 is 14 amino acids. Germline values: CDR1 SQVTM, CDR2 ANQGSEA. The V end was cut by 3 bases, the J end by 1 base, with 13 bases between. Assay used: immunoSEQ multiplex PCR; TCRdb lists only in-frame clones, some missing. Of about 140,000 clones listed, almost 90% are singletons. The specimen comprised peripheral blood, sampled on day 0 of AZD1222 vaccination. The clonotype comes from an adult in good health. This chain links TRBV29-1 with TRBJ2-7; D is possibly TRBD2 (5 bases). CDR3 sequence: CSVENTDSSYEQYF. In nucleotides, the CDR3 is TGCAGCGTTGAGAACACGGACTCGTCCTACGAGCAGTACTTC.